This T cell receptor (beta chain) was recovered during a study of cytomegalovirus exposure and HLA in healthy donors. General study findings and limits: Earlier findings revealed that most TCR beta V segments proved productive either about 87% or about 30% of the time. Highly shared sequence variants in one cluster were likely a sequencing artifact.

As to this clone: Its specificity is not known.

The PCR was carried out with 60 Vbeta primers and 13 Jbeta primers. Produced via immunoSEQ multiplex PCR; TCRdb's table is partial and in-frame only. Among 100,000 to 140,000 clones listed, roughly 80% were seen once. Germline CDR1 SGHVS, CDR2 FQNEAQ. The CDR3 length is 15 residues. V was pared by 4 bases and J by 8 bases, with 12 bases of the junction left unmatched. V and J are TRBV7-8 and TRBJ1-1; 8 bases align to TRBD1. This receptor was taken from a man aged 25-40 years in good health and CMV-seronegative. Sequencing was done on a sample of PBMCs. DNA for the CDR3: TGTGCCAGCAGCTCGGGACAGGCGGGGTTGGAAGAAGCTTTCTTT. Its protein is CASSSGQAGLEEAFF.